This T cell receptor (beta chain) was captured in a study of blood T cells in healthy people across ages. CDR1 LNHNV and CDR2 YYDKDF come from the germline V gene (reference sequence). The V end lost 6 bases, the J end lost 2 bases, and 6 bases lay between the germline ends. This CDR3 contains 12 residues. It was with a sample-barcoded 5' primer and a J-beta primer mix that a second PCR of roughly 7 to 12 cycles was run. MiXCR was run by TCRdb on the 5' RACE reads, yielding one entry per CDR3 protein. Seen here are around 1.5 million distinct CDR3 sequences, roughly 32% observed once, and the top ten hold around 11%.

Material: blood. The receptor was derived from a woman under 40 in good health. The chain joins TRBV15 to TRBJ2-3; D not resolved. This CDR3 is CATSALTDTQYF. CDR3 bases: TGTGCCACCAGTGCTCTCACAGATACGCAGTATTTT.